This T cell receptor beta chain was sequenced during a study of OX40 agonist ivuxolimab in advanced cancers. Overall study findings and caveats: Averaged across samples, CD8+ T cells carried more expanded clones than CD4+ did.

Per the germline V gene, CDR1 is GTSNPN and CDR2 is SVGIG (reference sequence). This CDR3 has 14 residues. Trimming removed 4 bases from V and 8 bases from J; junction bases left unmatched: 7. Sequencing was performed with immunoSEQ multiplex PCR; in TCRdb, only in-frame clones are kept and a portion is missing. The repertoire holds about 46,000 clones, with about 88% as singletons. Concerning this clone: Its antigen is currently unknown.

This chain links TRBV30 with TRBJ1-4; 10 nucleotides agree with TRBD1. This specimen consisted of CD4+ or CD8+ T cells sorted from blood, obtained in a trial of the OX40 agonist ivuxolimab. The receptor's source is an adult with an advanced solid tumor such as melanoma, head and neck, liver or kidney cancer. The CDR3 DNA reads as TGTGCCTGGACCGGGGACAGGGGTGGAGAAAAACTGTTTTTT. Translating gives CAWTGDRGGEKLFF.